Each of the 5 T cell receptor beta chains below was sequenced from the same sample in a study of PD-1 blockade in classical Hodgkin lymphoma. Each patient relapsed following autologous stem cell transplantation, and prior brentuximab vedotin exposure differed. Assay: immunoSEQ multiplex PCR; the TCRdb copy retains only in-frame clones and omits some. This table has roughly 47,000 clones, around three quarters appearing once. Sequenced here: peripheral blood mononuclear cells (PBMCs), sampled before the second cycle of nivolumab. These receptors were taken from a human donor with classical Hodgkin lymphoma.

This chain connects TRBV7-2 to TRBJ2-3, with D tentatively TRBD2 (7 bases). The CDR3 is 17 amino acids. Germline V gene lookup returns CDR1 SGHTA and CDR2 FQGNSA. V was clipped by 5 bases and J by 6 bases, with 24 bases between them. CDR3 nucleotides: TGTGCCAGCAGCATACACTACTGGGGGGGCAGGTTGGATACGCAGTATTTT. This encodes CASSIHYWGGRLDTQYF.

This chain links TRBV27 with TRBJ2-7; 7 positions agree with TRBD1. CDR1 is MNHEY, CDR2 SMNVEV, per germline (reference sequence). The CDR3 has 13 residues. The junction had 2 bases not matched to a gene; V was cut back by 4 bases and J by 2 bases. The CDR3 sequence is CASSWDRAYEQYF. For the CDR3, the DNA is TGTGCCAGCAGTTGGGACAGAGCCTACGAGCAGTACTTC.

This sequence joins TRBV6-5 and TRBJ1-2; the D gene is possibly TRBD1 (6 bases). Germline V gives CDR1 MNHEY, CDR2 SVGAGI. The V gene lost 6 bases and the J gene lost 8 bases, with 16 bases spanning the gap. The CDR3 has 13 residues. CDR3 nucleotides: TGTGCCAGCAGATGGGGACACAGCAACGGCTACACCTTC. Its protein product is CASRWGHSNGYTF.

The chain joins TRBV6-4 to TRBJ1-1, with TRBD1 identical over 8 bases. CDR1 is MRHNA, CDR2 SNTAGT, per germline. Trimming at V came to 4 bases and at J to 4 bases, leaving 8 bases not matched to a gene. The CDR3 runs 15 residues. The CDR3 region has the DNA TGTGCCAGCAGTGTCACTGATACAGGGGGCACTGAAGCTTTCTTT. It encodes CASSVTDTGGTEAFF.

This clone was counted many times. This rearrangement joins TRBV29-1 to TRBJ2-7; 9 bases fit TRBD1. The CDR3 length is 14 residues. The J segment lost 2 bases and the V segment lost 4 bases, leaving 6 bases of the junction unmatched. In germline, CDR1 is SQVTM, CDR2 ANQGSEA. The CDR3 region is CSVAGQGVTYEQYF. CDR3 coding DNA: TGCAGCGTTGCGGGACAGGGTGTTACCTACGAGCAGTACTTC.